This T cell receptor (beta chain) was captured by sequencing in a study of T cells in Graves' hyperthyroidism and ophthalmopathy. Whole-study findings and limits: Blood also showed most of the thyroid clonotypes that were expanded above 0.001. Ophthalmopathy was predicted by the model a median of approximately 6.6 months ahead of onset.

Graves' hyperthyroidism qualified as stable when ophthalmopathy did not progress within 18 months. In its sample, this clonotype was seen many times. Its target is unknown. Germline V gene lookup returns CDR1 SGHTS and CDR2 YDEGEE. Germline trimming cut 5 bases from V and 0 bases from J; bases unmatched to any gene: 11. The CDR3 covers 17 residues. Researchers amplified the TCR beta CDR3 regions from RNA transcripts. The TCR CDR3 first-round RT-PCR relied on the HTBI primer set. TCRdb passed the multiplex PCR reads through MiXCR, listing each CDR3 protein once. Among 500,000 to 650,000 distinct CDR3 sequences listed, 14% were seen once.

The rearrangement links TRBV5-8 to TRBJ2-7; 10 bases map to TRBD2. This clonotype was obtained from a woman aged 40 to 55 with Graves' hyperthyroidism. Sequencing was carried out using blood. CDR3 sequence: CASSYREGLADSYEQYF. Here the CDR3 DNA reads TGTGCCAGCAGTTATCGCGAAGGACTAGCGGACTCCTACGAGCAGTACTTC.